Listed below are T cell receptor beta chains from one sample, sequenced in a study of blood T cells in healthy people across ages. TCRdb independently ran MiXCR on the 5' RACE reads; one entry per CDR3 protein. The sample lists around 1,900,000 distinct CDR3 sequences, about 39% occurring once. The specimen was blood. These receptors all come from a human donor in good health. CDR3s include the opening cysteine and the closing phenylalanine or tryptophan. A D gene is named only where the DNA matches it firmly. Only part of the rows carry a size: once, few, many, or a class if the clone is expanded.

-,TRBV10-3,-,TRBJ2-6,TGTGCCATCAGTGGGACGGGGGCGGTCTCTGGGGCCAACGTCCTGACTTTC,CAISGTGAVSGANVLTF
few,TRBV3-1,-,TRBJ2-5,TGTGCCAGCAGTCCAAGAGGTGGAGGGGGAGAGACCCAGTACTTC,CASSPRGGGGETQYF
-,TRBV6-2/TRBV6-3,-,TRBJ2-3,TGTGCCGGGACTAGCACAGATACGCAGTATTTT,CAGTSTDTQYF
-,TRBV4-3,-,TRBJ2-1,TGCGCCGGCAGCCAAGGTAGAGGGTTCGGTGAGCAGTTCTTC,CAGSQGRGFGEQFF
-,TRBV2,TRBD2,TRBJ2-5,TGTGCCAGCAGGGAACGGACTAGCGGGGGGGCCCTGGAGACCCAGTACTTC,CASRERTSGGALETQYF
many,TRBV12-3/TRBV12-4,TRBD2,TRBJ2-3,TGTGCCAGCAGTTCTCGACTAGCGGGGGTCACAGATACGCAGTATTTT,CASSSRLAGVTDTQYF
few,TRBV12-3/TRBV12-4,-,TRBJ2-3,TGTGCCAGCAGTTTTAGACTAGTACAAGATACGCAGTATTTT,CASSFRLVQDTQYF
-,TRBV7-6,-,TRBJ2-5,TGTGCCAGCAGCTTAGGGTTTGGAGAGGAAGAGACCCAGTACTTC,CASSLGFGEEETQYF
few,TRBV6-2/TRBV6-3,TRBD1,TRBJ2-7,TGTGCCAGCAGTTACTCCCGGGACAGCGCCTACGAGCAGTACTTC,CASSYSRDSAYEQYF
-,TRBV6-4,TRBD1,TRBJ1-2,TGTGCCAGCAGGAAGGACAGGGGTTGGGGCTACACCTTC,CASRKDRGWGYTF
few,TRBV2,-,TRBJ2-1,TGTGCCAGCAGTGGCCGACCGGGGTGGAACAATGAGCAGTTCTTC,CASSGRPGWNNEQFF
-,TRBV15,TRBD1,TRBJ2-5,TGTGCCACCAGCAGAGAGCACAGGGGTAACCAGTACTTC,CATSREHRGNQYF
-,TRBV6-2/TRBV6-3,TRBD1,TRBJ1-5,TGTGCCAGCAGTGCCCGGGACAGAAGCAATCAGCCCCAGCATTTT,CASSARDRSNQPQHF
-,TRBV2,TRBD2,TRBJ2-2,TGTGCCAGCTTGAAGGAGTTGGGAGGGGTCACCGGGGAGCTGTTTTTT,CASLKELGGVTGELFF
-,TRBV5-1,TRBD1,TRBJ1-2,TGCGCCAGCAGCTTGGAAGGGGGCGGCCCCTCACCCTATGGCTACACCTTC,CASSLEGGGPSPYGYTF
-,TRBV29-1,TRBD2,TRBJ2-4,TGCAGCGCTTCCTTTGAGCGGGGAGACACTCAGTACTTC,CSASFERGDTQYF
few,TRBV7-9,-,TRBJ2-1,TGTGCCAGCAGCTTAGCGTTTGTGGCTACCCATGAGCAGTTCTTC,CASSLAFVATHEQFF
few,TRBV24-1,-,TRBJ1-5,TGTGCCACCAGTGATTTTCGAGAATGGCGCCCTAGCAATCAGCCCCAGCATTTT,CATSDFREWRPSNQPQHF